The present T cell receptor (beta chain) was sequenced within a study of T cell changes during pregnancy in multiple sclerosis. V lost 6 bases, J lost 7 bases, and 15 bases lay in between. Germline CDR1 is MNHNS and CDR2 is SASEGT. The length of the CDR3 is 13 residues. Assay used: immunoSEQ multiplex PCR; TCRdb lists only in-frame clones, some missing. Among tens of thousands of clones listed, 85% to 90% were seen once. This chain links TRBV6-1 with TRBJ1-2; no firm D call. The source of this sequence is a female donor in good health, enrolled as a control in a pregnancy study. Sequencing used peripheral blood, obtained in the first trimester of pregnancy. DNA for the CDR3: TGTGCCAGCAGCAGCCCCGGGAGGCTTGGCTACACCTTC. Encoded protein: CASSSPGRLGYTF.